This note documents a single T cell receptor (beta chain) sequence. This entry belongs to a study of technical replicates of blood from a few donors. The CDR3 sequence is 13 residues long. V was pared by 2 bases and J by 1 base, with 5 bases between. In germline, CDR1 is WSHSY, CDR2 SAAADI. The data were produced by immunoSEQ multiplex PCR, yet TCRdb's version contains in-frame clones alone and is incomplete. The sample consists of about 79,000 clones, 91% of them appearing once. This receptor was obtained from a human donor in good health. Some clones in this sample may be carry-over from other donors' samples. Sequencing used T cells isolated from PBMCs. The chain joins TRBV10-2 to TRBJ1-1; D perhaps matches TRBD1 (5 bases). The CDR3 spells CASSEQGNTEAFF. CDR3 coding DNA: TGCGCCAGCAGTGAGCAGGGGAACACTGAAGCTTTCTTT.